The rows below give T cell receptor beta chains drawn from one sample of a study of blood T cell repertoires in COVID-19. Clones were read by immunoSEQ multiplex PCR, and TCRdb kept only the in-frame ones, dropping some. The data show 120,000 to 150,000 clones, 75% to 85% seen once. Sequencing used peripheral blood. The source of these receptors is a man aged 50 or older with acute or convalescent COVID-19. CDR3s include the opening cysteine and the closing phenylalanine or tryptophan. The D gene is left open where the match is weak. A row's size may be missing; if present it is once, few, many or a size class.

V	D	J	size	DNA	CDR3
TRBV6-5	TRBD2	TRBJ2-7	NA	TGTGCCAGCAGTTACTCGACTGCGGGAGTGGGGGGCGAGCAGTACTTC	CASSYSTAGVGGEQYF
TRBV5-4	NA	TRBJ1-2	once	TGTGCCAGCAGCTTGGATCAATCTAACTATGGCTACACCTTC	CASSLDQSNYGYTF
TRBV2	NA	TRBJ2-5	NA	TGTGCCAGCAGGACAGAAGAGACCCAGTACTTC	CASRTEETQYF
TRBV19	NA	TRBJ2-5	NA	TGTGCCAGTAGGAGCACAGTGGGGACCCAGTACTTC	CASRSTVGTQYF
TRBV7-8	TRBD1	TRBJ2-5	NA	TGTGCCAGCAGCGTGGGACAGGGAGGGGAGCAAGAGACCCAGTACTTC	CASSVGQGGEQETQYF
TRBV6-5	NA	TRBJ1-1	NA	TGTGCCAGCAGTTCCTCACCTTGGGGCATGAACACTGAAGCTTTCTTT	CASSSSPWGMNTEAFF
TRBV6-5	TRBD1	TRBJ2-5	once	TGTGCCAGCAGTTACCTGACAGGGGGCAAGGAGACCCAGTACTTC	CASSYLTGGKETQYF
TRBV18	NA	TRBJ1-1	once	TGTGCCAGCTCACCATACAGGGAAGCAATGAACACTGAAGCTTTCTTT	CASSPYREAMNTEAFF
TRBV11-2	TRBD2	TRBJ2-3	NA	TGTGCCAGCAGCTTAGTGAGCGGGAGACACACAGATACGCAGTATTTT	CASSLVSGRHTDTQYF
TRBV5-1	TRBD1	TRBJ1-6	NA	TGCGCCAGCAGCATTACTCCGGGACAGAATTCACCCCTCCACTTT	CASSITPGQNSPLHF
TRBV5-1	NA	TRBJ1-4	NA	TGCGCCAGCAGCCCGGGGAATGAAAAACTGTTTTTT	CASSPGNEKLFF
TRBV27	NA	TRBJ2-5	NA	TGTGCCAGCAGTTTTCTCGGTCAAGAGACCCAGTACTTC	CASSFLGQETQYF
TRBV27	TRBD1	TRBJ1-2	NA	TGTGCCAGCAGCCCCGGGACAGGGCTAAATTATGGCTACACCTTC	CASSPGTGLNYGYTF
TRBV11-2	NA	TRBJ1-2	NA	TGTGCCAGCAGCCCGACAGGTATAGGGAACTATGGCTACACCTTC	CASSPTGIGNYGYTF
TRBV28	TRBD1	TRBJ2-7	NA	TGTGCCAGCAGTTTCCGGACAGGGATCCCCTCCTACGAGCAGTACTTC	CASSFRTGIPSYEQYF
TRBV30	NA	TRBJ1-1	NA	TGTGCCTGGAGAGGCACAGTGAACACTGAAGCTTTCTTT	CAWRGTVNTEAFF
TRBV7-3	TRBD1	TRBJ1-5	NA	TGTGCCAGCAGCCTACAGGGGGGGCATCAGCCCCAGCATTTT	CASSLQGGHQPQHF
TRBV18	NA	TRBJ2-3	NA	TGTGCCAGCTCAAACATAGATACGCAGTATTTT	CASSNIDTQYF
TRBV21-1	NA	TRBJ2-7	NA	TGTGCCAGCAGCACAGAGGAATACGAGCAGTACTTC	CASSTEEYEQYF
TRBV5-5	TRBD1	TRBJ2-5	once	TGTGCCAGCAGTTATTTACAGGGGGCAGGCCAAGAGACCCAGTACTTC	CASSYLQGAGQETQYF
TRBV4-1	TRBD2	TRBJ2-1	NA	TGCGCCAGCAGCCTGGGACTAGCGGCCGGGGATGAGCAGTTCTTC	CASSLGLAAGDEQFF
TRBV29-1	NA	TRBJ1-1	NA	TGCAGCGTTGAAGGCCCCGCAGGGGTGAACACTGAAGCTTTCTTT	CSVEGPAGVNTEAFF
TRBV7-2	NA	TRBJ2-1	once	TGTGCCAGCGCGGAGGCCAGCTCCTACAATGAGCAGTTCTTC	CASAEASSYNEQFF
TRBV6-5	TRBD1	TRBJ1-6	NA	TGTGCCAGCAGTTACGATTGGACAGGGCATTCACCCCTCCACTTT	CASSYDWTGHSPLHF
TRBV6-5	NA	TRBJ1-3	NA	TGTGCCAGCAGTTACAGCAGGCCCCTCTCTGGAAACACCATATATTTT	CASSYSRPLSGNTIYF
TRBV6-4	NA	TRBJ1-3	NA	TGTGCCAGCAGTGACTCGACCAGGCGCTCTGGAAACACCATATATTTT	CASSDSTRRSGNTIYF
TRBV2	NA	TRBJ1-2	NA	TGTGCCAGCGTTCTTTCCGGGACAACTTCCTATGGCTACACCTTC	CASVLSGTTSYGYTF
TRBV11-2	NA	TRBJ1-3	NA	TGTGCCAGCAGCTTAGGGCAAATTGGAAACACCATATATTTT	CASSLGQIGNTIYF
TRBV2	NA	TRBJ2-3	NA	TGTGCCAGCTGTACGGGGGGCTACACAGATACGCAGTATTTT	CASCTGGYTDTQYF
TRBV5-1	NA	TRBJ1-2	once	TGCGCCAGCAGCTTGGAAGCTCGGGGAACCTATGGCTACACCTTC	CASSLEARGTYGYTF
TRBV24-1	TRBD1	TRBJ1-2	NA	TGTGCCACCAGTGAGGGGACAGGGGGTTACACCTTC	CATSEGTGGYTF
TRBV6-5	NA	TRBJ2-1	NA	TGTGCCAGCAGTTATGGGGGGACGGTAAACAATGAGCAGTTCTTC	CASSYGGTVNNEQFF
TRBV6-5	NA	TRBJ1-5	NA	TGTGCCAGCACACAGGGTAATCAGCCCCAGCATTTT	CASTQGNQPQHF
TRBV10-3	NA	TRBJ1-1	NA	TGTGCCATCAGTGAGTCGTTGGGGGGGAACACTGAAGCTTTCTTT	CAISESLGGNTEAFF
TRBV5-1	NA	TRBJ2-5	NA	TGCGCCAGCACGAGGTCCTTAGAGGAGACCCAGTACTTC	CASTRSLEETQYF
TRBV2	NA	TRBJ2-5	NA	TGTGCCAGCAGTGAAGGGACTAGGGGGGAGACCCAGTACTTC	CASSEGTRGETQYF
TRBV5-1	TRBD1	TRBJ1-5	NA	TGCGCCAGCAGCACTGGGACAGGAAGGGATCAGCCCCAGCATTTT	CASSTGTGRDQPQHF
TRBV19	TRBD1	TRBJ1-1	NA	TGTGCCAGTAGTGGGACAGGGATTGAGACTGAAGCTTTCTTT	CASSGTGIETEAFF
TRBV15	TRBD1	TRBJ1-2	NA	TGTGCCACCAGCCGCGGACAGGGTTATGGCTACACCTTC	CATSRGQGYGYTF
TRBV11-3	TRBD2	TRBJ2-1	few	TGTGCCAGCAGCTTAGCAGGGACTAGCGGGTACAATGAGCAGTTCTTC	CASSLAGTSGYNEQFF